This T cell receptor (beta chain) stems from a study of T cells in women clearing cervical HPV infection. Study background: Control women cleared a single incident HPV16 infection within 12 months. Case blood drawn at lesion detection; control blood after infection cleared. Only a few women had HLA typing results available.

The CDR3 consists of 14 residues. Looked up from germline, CDR1 is SQVTM and CDR2 is ANQGSEA. J lost 5 bases, V lost 3 bases, and 7 bases had no gene match. Notes on this clone: Antigen specificity is unknown. The read ends 3 residues early relative to the CDR3; the germline J gene fills the gap.

Findings and limits, study-wide: TRBV6-7 relative abundance averaged approximately 0.1% in cases and about 0.17% in controls.

Some clones are missing from TCRdb's copy, which holds only in-frame ones; the method was immunoSEQ multiplex PCR. Found here are under 25,000 clones; the top ten clones hold under 3.5%. The chain uses TRBV29-1 and TRBJ2-5; TRBD1 aligns across 9 bases. The sample comprised blood buffy coat. The source of this sequence is a woman between 18 and 69 years old with a cervical HPV16 infection that either progressed to CIN3+ or cleared (not recorded which). The sequenced part of the CDR3 DNA is TGCAGCGTTGACCGGGGACAGGGCCTGGAGACC. Protein sequence: CSVDRGQGLET. The whole CDR3 sequence is CSVDRGQGLETQYF.